The 24 T cell receptor beta chains below were found in one sample sequenced in a study of blood T cell repertoires in COVID-19. Profiled with immunoSEQ multiplex PCR; TCRdb holds only in-frame clones, not every one. This table holds 250,000 or so clones, around 89% found once. The sequenced material came from PBMCs or T cells enriched from blood (not recorded which). These receptors were obtained from a woman aged 25 to 39 with acute COVID-19.

The chain combines TRBV29-1 with TRBJ2-1; D is undetermined. This CDR3 has 14 residues. Deletions cut 0 bases from V and 7 bases from J, with 13 bases between. Looked up from germline, CDR1 is SQVTM and CDR2 is ANQGSEA. The CDR3 spells CSVEDLENLNEQFF. CDR3 in DNA: TGCAGCGTTGAAGATCTAGAAAATCTAAATGAGCAGTTCTTC.

The chain carries TRBV7-2 and TRBJ2-4; 7 bases are a match to TRBD1. Unmatched junction bases numbered 7, after V lost 2 bases and J lost 6 bases. The CDR3 has 15 residues. Germline V lookup: CDR1 SGHTA, CDR2 FQGNSA. In nucleotides, the CDR3 is TGTGCCAGCAGCTTAACAGGGGCTGGGGGAAACATTCAGTACTTC. Protein: CASSLTGAGGNIQYF.

The rearrangement links TRBV9 to TRBJ2-1; 16 bases are a match to TRBD2. V lost 4 bases, J lost 12 bases, and 10 bases stayed unmatched. From germline, CDR1 is SGDLS and CDR2 YYNGEE. The CDR3 length is 16 residues. The CDR3 region is CASSPTTGLAGGWQFF. In nucleotides, the CDR3 is TGTGCCAGCAGCCCGACCACGGGACTAGCGGGAGGGTGGCAGTTCTTC. Complete variable domain (other parts from reference TRBV9 and TRBJ2-1): DSGVTQTPKHLITATGQRVTLRCSPRSGDLSVYWYQQSLDQGLQFLIQYYNGEERAKGNILERFSAQQFPDLHSELNLSSLELGDSALYFCASSPTTGLAGGWQFFGPGTRLTVL.

The chain carries TRBV7-2 and TRBJ2-7; TRBD2 matches at 12 bases. The CDR3 covers 18 residues. From germline, CDR1 is SGHTA and CDR2 FQGNSA. The junction had 8 bases not matched to a gene; V was cut back by 0 bases and J by 2 bases. The CDR3 nucleotides are TGTGCCAGCAGCTTAGCCCTAGCGGGAGGGGTCATTGCCTACGAGCAGTACTTC. Amino acid sequence: CASSLALAGGVIAYEQYF. Full variable domain (missing parts from reference TRBV7-2 and TRBJ2-7): GAGVSQSPSNKVTEKGKDVELRCDPISGHTALYWYRQSLGQGLEFLIYFQGNSAPDKSGLPSDRFSAERTGGSVSTLTIQRTQQEDSAVYLCASSLALAGGVIAYEQYFGPGTRLTVT.

This chain joins TRBV7-2 and TRBJ2-7, with 8 bases that match TRBD1. Trimming at V came to 5 bases and at J to 4 bases, leaving 10 bases not matched to a gene. The CDR3 consists of 15 residues. Germline lookup yields CDR1 SGHTA and CDR2 FQGNSA. The CDR3: CASSQGQGALYEQYF. The CDR3 DNA follows: TGTGCCAGCAGCCAGGGCCAGGGGGCTTTGTACGAGCAGTACTTC.

The genes are TRBV9 and TRBJ1-1, with no clear D. The CDR3 has 15 residues. V lost 0 bases and J 0 bases, leaving 9 bases between the germline ends. CDR1 is SGDLS, CDR2 YYNGEE, per germline. CDR3 DNA: TGTGCCAGCAGCGTAGAGCCAGGCATGAACACTGAAGCTTTCTTT. Its translation: CASSVEPGMNTEAFF.

This clone has only one observation. V gene TRBV5-6 combines with J gene TRBJ2-7, with 8 positions matching TRBD1. The CDR3 has 14 amino acids. Germline trimming cut 6 bases from V and 4 bases from J; bases unmatched to any gene: 9. Germline CDR1 reads SGHDT; CDR2 reads YYEEEE. CDR3 protein: CASKPRDRQYEQYF. The CDR3 region has the DNA TGTGCCAGCAAACCTCGGGACAGGCAGTACGAGCAGTACTTC.

This chain links TRBV11-2 with TRBJ2-1, with TRBD2 matching over 11 bases. The CDR3 contains 16 residues. Germline values: CDR1 SGHAT, CDR2 FQNNGV. V shed 1 base and J 8 bases; nucleotides not matched to a gene: 7. This CDR3 reads CASSLALAGESDEQFF. CDR3 DNA sequence: TGTGCCAGCAGCTTAGCACTAGCGGGAGAATCCGATGAGCAGTTCTTC.

This clone has just a few counts. The rearrangement joins TRBV7-9 to TRBJ2-7; 7 nucleotides match TRBD1. CDR3 length: 14 amino acids. Looked up from germline, CDR1 is SEHNR and CDR2 is FQNEAQ (reference sequence). V was clipped by 1 base and J by 5 bases; unmatched bases: 5. The CDR3 reads CASSLVQGNDEQYF. The CDR3 DNA is TGTGCCAGCAGCTTAGTACAGGGGAACGACGAGCAGTACTTC.

The chain is built from TRBV7-2 and TRBJ2-7, with 13 bases that match TRBD2. V dropped 2 bases and J dropped 2; count of bases not matched to a gene: 9. The CDR3 consists of 18 residues. The germline V gene has CDR1 SGHTA and CDR2 FQGNSA. The CDR3 loop reads CASSLSFGLAGEAYEQYF. CDR3 coding DNA: TGTGCCAGCAGCTTATCATTCGGACTAGCGGGAGAGGCCTACGAGCAGTACTTC.

This clone was counted between two and nine times. The chain recombines TRBV27 with TRBJ2-1; perhaps TRBD1 as D (6 bases). The germline V and J ends were trimmed by 2 bases and 7 bases, with 12 bases remaining between them. Germline CDR1 reads MNHEY; CDR2 reads SMNVEV (reference sequence). The CDR3 spans 14 residues. CDR3 nucleotide sequence: TGTGCCAGCAGTTTAACCTTAACAGGGAATGAGCAGTTCTTC. Encoded protein: CASSLTLTGNEQFF.

The CDR3 region has the DNA TGTGCCAGCAGCCCCCGCGGGACTAGTACTGTCGGGGAGCTGTTTTTT. Amino acids: CASSPRGTSTVGELFF. The gene calls are TRBV11-2 and TRBJ2-2; TRBD2 matches at 8 bases. Germline values: CDR1 SGHAT, CDR2 FQNNGV. Trimming cost V 5 bases and J 7 bases; bases outside gene matches: 12. There are 16 residues in the CDR3.

The chain couples TRBV5-1 to TRBJ1-6; no reliable D call. The CDR3 has 18 residues. CDR1 and CDR2 from the germline V gene are SGHRS and YFSETQ. V gave up 4 bases and J gave up 0 bases, with 17 bases separating them. The CDR3 protein is CASSPARGERSYNSPLHF. The DNA of the CDR3 is TGCGCCAGCAGCCCTGCCCGTGGGGAGCGCTCCTATAATTCACCCCTCCACTTT.

V is TRBV27 and J is TRBJ1-1; no clear D. Germline V gene data show CDR1 as MNHEY and CDR2 as SMNVEV (reference sequence). Trimming stripped 7 bases from V and 3 bases from J, with 18 bases between. The CDR3 extends over 15 amino acids. CDR3 in DNA: TGTGCCAGCAATAGCCGTTTCTTTAGAGACACTGAAGCTTTCTTT. It specifies CASNSRFFRDTEAFF.

The genes are TRBV28 and TRBJ2-1; 11 bases line up with TRBD2. Looked up from germline, CDR1 is MDHEN and CDR2 is SYDVKM. Losses at the gene ends were 6 bases for V and 4 bases for J; bases not matched to a gene: 8. The length of the CDR3 is 16 residues. Here the CDR3 reads CASRHRLAGRYNEQFF. The CDR3 nucleotides are TGTGCCAGCAGGCATCGACTAGCGGGAAGATACAATGAGCAGTTCTTC.

The CDR3: CASSFKPDRAILAETYNEQFF. In nucleotides, the CDR3 is TGTGCCAGCAGTTTTAAACCGGACAGGGCAATCCTAGCGGAGACCTACAATGAGCAGTTCTTC. The chain couples TRBV28 to TRBJ2-1; D may be TRBD1 (8 bases). CDR3 size: 21 residues. CDR1 is MDHEN and CDR2 is SYDVKM in the germline V gene. Trimming pared 3 bases from V and 2 bases from J, leaving 29 bases between. Full variable domain (outside the CDR3, taken from reference TRBV28 and TRBJ2-1): DVKVTQSSRYLVKRTGEKVFLECVQDMDHENMFWYRQDPGLGLRLIYFSYDVKMKEKGDIPEGYSVSREKKERFSLILESASTNQTSMYLCASSFKPDRAILAETYNEQFFGPGTRLTVL.

This chain connects TRBV25-1 to TRBJ1-3; D gene ambiguous. Germline V gene data show CDR1 as MGHDK and CDR2 as SYGVNS. The CDR3 covers 14 residues. Between the trimmed V and J ends, which lost 3 bases and 0 bases, there was a span of 6 bases. CDR3 in DNA: TGTGCCAGCAGTGATTCACTCTCTGGAAACACCATATATTTT. It translates to CASSDSLSGNTIYF.

The CDR3 spells CAWSTGQGGSEAFF. CDR3 sequence (DNA): TGTGCCTGGAGTACGGGACAGGGGGGAAGTGAAGCTTTCTTT. The V and J genes are TRBV30 and TRBJ1-1; 11 bases map to TRBD1. In germline, CDR1 is GTSNPN, CDR2 SVGIG (reference sequence). J was trimmed by 7 bases and V by 2 bases; bases with no gene match: 6. This CDR3 is 14 amino acids long.

The V call is TRBV6-2 or TRBV6-3, the J call TRBJ2-3, with a possible D match to TRBD1 (7 bases). V gave up 5 bases and J gave up 5 bases, with 20 bases separating them. Germline V gives CDR1 MNHEY, CDR2 SVGEGT. This CDR3 region has 16 residues. The CDR3 DNA is TGTGCCAGCAGTGGGCGGGACAGCCGTGCTTTAGATACGCAGTATTTT. It translates to CASSGRDSRALDTQYF.

V gene TRBV7-8 combines with J gene TRBJ2-2; no clear D. The length of the CDR3 is 14 residues. Per germline, CDR1 SGHVS and CDR2 FQNEAQ. The V gene lost 1 base and the J gene lost 2 bases, with 5 bases spanning the gap. As DNA, the CDR3 is TGTGCCAGCAGCTTAGTCGTCAACACCGGGGAGCTGTTTTTT. Its protein product is CASSLVVNTGELFF. Filled out from reference TRBV7-8 and TRBJ2-2, the complete variable domain reads GAGVSQSPRYKVAKRGQDVALRCDPISGHVSLFWYQQALGQGPEFLTYFQNEAQLDKSGLPSDRFFAERPEGSVSTLKIQRTQQEDSAVYLCASSLVVNTGELFFGEGSRLTVL.

The chain recombines TRBV12-3 or TRBV12-4 with TRBJ2-7, with D uncertain. The germline V and J ends were trimmed by 2 bases and 6 bases, with 5 bases remaining between them. The CDR3 has 11 amino acids. The CDR3 here is CASSLYREQYF. For the CDR3, the DNA is TGTGCCAGCAGTTTATATCGCGAGCAGTACTTC.

V is TRBV24-1 and J is TRBJ2-1; TRBD1 agrees at 7 bases. This CDR3 is built from 15 residues. The J segment lost 3 bases and the V segment lost 4 bases, leaving 5 bases of the junction unmatched. Per germline, CDR1 KGHDR and CDR2 SFDVKD. CDR3 amino acids: CATSDRDSDYNEQFF. The CDR3, as DNA: TGTGCCACCAGTGACCGGGACAGCGACTACAATGAGCAGTTCTTC.

The chain combines TRBV27 with TRBJ1-2; D not certain. The ends were cut back, 1 base at V and 4 bases at J, with 16 bases in the middle. CDR1 and CDR2 (germline): MNHEY, SMNVEV (reference sequence). The CDR3 length is 16 residues. CDR3 loop: CASSLFSRGQSYGYTF. In DNA form, the CDR3 reads TGTGCCAGCAGTTTATTCAGTCGGGGTCAGAGCTATGGCTACACCTTC.

The CDR3 here is CASVASTNEKLFF. The CDR3, as DNA: TGTGCCAGCGTCGCGTCAACTAATGAAAAACTGTTTTTT. The V call is TRBV7-9, the J call TRBJ1-4; unclear D gene. CDR1 and CDR2 (germline): SEHNR, FQNEAQ (reference sequence). Trimming took 8 bases from V and 0 from J, leaving 7 bases between them. This CDR3 region has 13 residues.